This T cell receptor beta chain was captured by sequencing in a study of T cells after yellow fever vaccination. Study overall: Libraries from low-cell-number fractions were prepared with the SMART-Seq v4 Ultra Low Input RNA kit.

Comments on this clonotype: Its antigen is currently unknown.

Researchers made TCR cDNA using 5'RACE template switching, and this step added a universal primer site and UMIs. TCRdb re-analysed the 5' RACE reads in MiXCR, keeping a single row per CDR3 protein. The table has nearly 550,000 distinct CDR3 sequences, about a fifth seen once; the top ten hold 14%. The CDR3 is 15 amino acids. CDR1 MDHEN and CDR2 SYDVKM come from the germline V gene. V shed 7 bases and J shed 1 base, with 11 bases lying between them. General study results and limits: The booster saw the reappearance of most primary-vaccination clones (roughly 96% CD4, roughly 90% CD8). Although the secondary response was weaker, it peaked faster, at day 5 versus 15.

The clonotype was recovered from a man aged 30 to 39 who received the YFV17D yellow fever vaccine. The rearrangement joins TRBV28 to TRBJ2-6; D might be TRBD1 or TRBD2, each matching 5 bases. The material sequenced was PBMCs, taken 15 days after the yellow fever booster vaccination. CDR3 sequence: CASTGGWSGANVLTF. CDR3 nucleotide sequence: TGTGCCAGCACTGGGGGATGGTCTGGGGCCAACGTCCTGACTTTC.